This TCR beta chain was recorded in a study of long-term antiretroviral therapy in people with HIV. General study findings and limits: Clonal populations expanded prior to ART predominated within the repertoire at all time points.

Trimming removed 3 bases from V and 2 bases from J, with 8 bases in between. CDR1 is MNHEY, CDR2 SMNVEV, per germline (reference sequence). The CDR3 has 15 residues. For this clone: Its specificity is not known.

The immunoSEQ assay was v3.0, run at survey level. Method: immunoSEQ multiplex PCR; TCRdb's copy keeps in-frame clones and lacks some. The table shows around 20,000 clones, with around 81% occurring only once. The clonotype comes from a man aged 18 to 30 with HIV. Sequences were derived from unsorted PBMCs, sampled approximately 4 years after starting antiretroviral therapy. This chain links TRBV27 with TRBJ2-6; D is possibly TRBD1 (6 bases). The CDR3 DNA follows: TGTGCCAGCAGTTTCCAGGGGACTGGGGCCAACGTCCTGACTTTC. The encoded protein is CASSFQGTGANVLTF.